This T cell receptor (beta chain) was identified in a study of blood T cell repertoires in COVID-19. Study summary: Specimens from acute and convalescent COVID-19 originated in the United States, Italy and Spain.

CDR3 length equals 11 residues. Germline loops: CDR1 DFQATT, CDR2 SNEGSKA (reference sequence). In the study's own analysis: Estimation of nucleated cell counts was performed using reference gene primer amplification. TCRdb's table, derived via immunoSEQ multiplex PCR, lists solely in-frame clones and lacks some. That table supplies the V and J calls and clone size; D and trimming were determined from the DNA. The sample includes more than 85,000 clones, less than 75% of them seen just once. Sequencing used peripheral blood. The receptor comes from a woman aged 60-75 years with acute or convalescent COVID-19. The J gene is TRBJ2-3, the V gene TRBV20-1, with D possibly being TRBD2 (5 bases). In DNA, the CDR3 is TGCAGGACTACTAGCACAGATACGCAGTATTTT. Translation gives CRTTSTDTQYF.